The 32 T cell receptor beta chains below all came from one sample that was sequenced in a study of blood T cell repertoires in COVID-19. The repertoire was sequenced with immunoSEQ multiplex PCR; TCRdb's copy has only in-frame clones and lacks some. The table has about 92,000 clones, 65% to 90% seen once. Specimen: peripheral blood. All receptors derive from a woman of 80 years or more with active or convalescent COVID-19.

The chain is built from TRBV5-8 and TRBJ1-2; the D gene is possibly TRBD1 (5 bases). CDR3 size: 13 residues. CDR1 and CDR2 from the germline V gene are SGHTS and YDEGEE. The ends were cut back, 0 bases at V and 8 bases at J, with 11 bases in the middle. The CDR3 DNA reads as TGTGCCAGCAGCTTGGAAGGGGTCCGAGGCTACACCTTC. This sequence encodes CASSLEGVRGYTF.

This sequence joins TRBV9 and TRBJ1-4; weak D call: TRBD1 (5 bases). The V gene's germline CDR1 is SGDLS and CDR2 YYNGEE. Trimming pared 8 bases from V and 0 bases from J, leaving 11 bases between. The CDR3 is made up of 14 amino acids. The chain's CDR3 is CASSQGSTNEKLFF. The CDR3 DNA is TGTGCCAGTAGTCAGGGCTCAACTAATGAAAAACTGTTTTTT.

The rearrangement joins TRBV19 to TRBJ1-1; D might be TRBD1 (6 bases). The CDR3 extends over 15 amino acids. CDR1 is LNHDA, CDR2 SQIVND, per germline (reference sequence). The ends were cut back, 4 bases at V and 0 bases at J, with 12 bases in the middle. The CDR3 DNA reads as TGTGCCAGTAGTAGGGGGCGCGTAATGAACACTGAAGCTTTCTTT. Translation gives CASSRGRVMNTEAFF.

The rearrangement links TRBV19 to TRBJ1-5; maybe TRBD1 (6 bases). The CDR3 runs 16 residues. Trimming pared 0 bases from V and 5 bases from J, leaving 14 bases between. In germline, CDR1 is LNHDA, CDR2 SQIVND (reference sequence). The CDR3 sequence: CASSIEWTAQYQPQHF. The CDR3 DNA reads as TGTGCCAGTAGTATAGAGTGGACAGCGCAATATCAGCCCCAGCATTTT.

The rearrangement uses TRBV5-8 and TRBJ1-3; the match to TRBD1 covers 7 bases. Germline V gives CDR1 SGHTS, CDR2 YDEGEE. The CDR3 contains 16 residues. Germline trimming cut 2 bases from V and 0 bases from J; bases unmatched to any gene: 5. CDR3 loop: CASSFGTARSGNTIYF. CDR3 DNA: TGTGCCAGCAGCTTTGGGACAGCCCGCTCTGGAAACACCATATATTTT.

The chain uses TRBV21-1 and TRBJ2-7; TRBD2 is the table's D call and was not checked against the DNA. TRBV21-1 is deemed a pseudogene. The CDR3 covers 17 residues. CDR3 sequence reads: CASSKIGLREKGSEQYF. Written as DNA, the CDR3 is TGTGCCAGCAGCAAAATCGGGCTCCGGGAGAAAGGCAGCGAGCAGTACTTC.

The chain couples TRBV24-1 to TRBJ1-5, with 7 bases identical to TRBD1. Germline CDR1 is KGHDR and CDR2 is SFDVKD. The CDR3 has 20 residues. J gave up 1 base and V 4 bases, and 18 bases lay outside the gene matches. The CDR3 here is CATSDRLRGGLTSSNQPQHF. DNA of the CDR3: TGTGCCACCAGTGACCGCCTTCGAGGGGGCCTAACTTCAAGCAATCAGCCCCAGCATTTT.

This rearrangement joins TRBV28 to TRBJ2-1; 8 nucleotides agree with TRBD2. The CDR3 consists of 16 residues. With V trimmed by 5 bases and J by 3 bases, 9 bases remained unmatched. Germline CDR1 MDHEN, CDR2 SYDVKM. The CDR3 DNA is TGTGCCAGCAGTCCCAGGACTAGCCGGTACTACAATGAGCAGTTCTTC. Translating it yields CASSPRTSRYYNEQFF. Based on the CDR3 plus reference TRBV28 and TRBJ2-1, the full variable domain is DVKVTQSSRYLVKRTGEKVFLECVQDMDHENMFWYRQDPGLGLRLIYFSYDVKMKEKGDIPEGYSVSREKKERFSLILESASTNQTSMYLCASSPRTSRYYNEQFFGPGTRLTVL.

V gene TRBV24-1 combines with J gene TRBJ2-1; TRBD2 matches at 10 bases. The ends lost 4 bases at V and 10 bases at J; junction bases unmatched: 3. CDR3 length: 13 amino acids. Looked up from germline, CDR1 is KGHDR and CDR2 is SFDVKD. The CDR3 DNA reads TGTGCCACCAGTGAGGGAGCGGGGGGGGAGCAGTTCTTC. Its protein product is CATSEGAGGEQFF.

The rearrangement joins TRBV7-8 to TRBJ1-2, with 10 bases identical to TRBD1. The V gene's germline CDR1 is SGHVS and CDR2 FQNEAQ. V was clipped by 6 bases and J by 8 bases; unmatched bases: 6. The CDR3 consists of 13 residues. Written as DNA, the CDR3 is TGTGCCAGCAGTCCTGGACAGGGGGAGGGCTACACCTTC. The encoded protein is CASSPGQGEGYTF.

This chain joins TRBV2 and TRBJ1-5; no definite D call. Germline V gene sequence: CDR1 SNHLY, CDR2 FYNNEI. This CDR3 is 15 amino acids long. V gave up 0 bases and J gave up 4 bases, with 10 bases separating them. CDR3 sequence (DNA): TGTGCCAGCAGTGAAGCCTTCAGAGGGAATCAGCCCCAGCATTTT. Translation gives CASSEAFRGNQPQHF.

The V and J genes are TRBV6-2 or TRBV6-3 and TRBJ2-6, with 7 bases identical to TRBD1. V gave up 6 bases and J gave up 4 bases; unmatched junction bases: 6. This CDR3 is built from 15 residues. The germline V gene has CDR1 MNHEY and CDR2 SVGEGT. CDR3 DNA: TGTGCCAGCAGCTCACAGGGGATCGGGGCCAACGTCCTGACTTTC. Residues: CASSSQGIGANVLTF.

V and J are TRBV6-5 and TRBJ2-5, with a tentative D call TRBD2 (6 bases). V lost 4 bases and J lost 5, with 14 bases in between. This CDR3 is built from 14 residues. The germline V gene has CDR1 MNHEY and CDR2 SVGAGI. CDR3 residues: CASSSGTRRETQYF. The CDR3 DNA is TGTGCCAGCAGTTCCGGGACTCGGAGGGAGACCCAGTACTTC.

The rearrangement links TRBV7-2 to TRBJ2-5; TRBD2 matches at 7 bases. The V gene end was trimmed by 4 bases and the J gene end by 3 bases; junction bases not matched to a gene: 8. Germline CDR1 and CDR2: SGHTA and FQGNSA. The CDR3 length is 15 residues. Here the CDR3 reads CASSSTGTNKETQYF. The CDR3 DNA reads as TGTGCCAGCAGCTCAACCGGGACTAATAAAGAGACCCAGTACTTC.

This clone was seen a few times. The chain links TRBV11-3 to TRBJ2-1, with D unresolved. This CDR3 is built from 14 residues. CDR1 SGHNT and CDR2 YENEEA come from the germline V gene. Trimming pared 3 bases from V and 10 bases from J, leaving 16 bases between. The CDR3 DNA reads as TGTGCCAGCAGCTTGGGCCCGCCGGTAGAAGAGCAGTTCTTC. It yields the protein CASSLGPPVEEQFF.

This chain uses TRBV3-1 (or the pseudogene TRBV3-2) with TRBJ2-7, with D possibly TRBD1 on 7 matching bases. This CDR3 contains 14 residues. Per germline, CDR1 LGHDT and CDR2 YNNKEL (reference sequence). Trimming removed 3 bases from V and 2 bases from J, with 11 bases in between. DNA for the CDR3: TGTGCCAGCAGCCAGGAGGGGGCCCCCTACGAGCAGTACTTC. It is translated as CASSQEGAPYEQYF.

The J gene is TRBJ1-6, the V gene TRBV3-1 (or the pseudogene TRBV3-2); 10 nucleotides align to TRBD1. The CDR3 totals 16 residues. CDR1 LGHDT and CDR2 YNNKEL come from the germline V gene (reference sequence). The junction had 6 bases not matched to a gene; V was cut back by 5 bases and J by 5 bases. CDR3 residues: CASSWGQGRNNSPLHF. The CDR3 nucleotides read TGTGCCAGCAGCTGGGGACAGGGGCGAAATAATTCACCCCTCCACTTT.

This clone has only a few counts. This chain joins TRBV19 and TRBJ1-6; no clear D gene. The CDR3 loop spans 16 amino acids. CDR1 is LNHDA, CDR2 SQIVND, per germline (reference sequence). The V end lost 2 bases, the J end lost 7 bases, and 15 bases lay between the germline ends. This CDR3 is CASSIRTGNLNSPLHF. The DNA of the CDR3 is TGTGCCAGTAGTATAAGGACGGGAAACCTGAATTCACCCCTCCACTTT.

This clone has only one observation. In DNA, the CDR3 is TGTGCCAGCAGCAAAGGGGGGACAGGGTGGACAGATACGCAGTATTTT. It is translated as CASSKGGTGWTDTQYF. The chain recombines TRBV21-1 with TRBJ2-3; the D call in the table, TRBD1, was not verified against the DNA. TRBV21-1 is described as a pseudogene. The CDR3 covers 16 residues.

The chain joins TRBV12-3 or TRBV12-4 to TRBJ1-4; 9 nucleotides match TRBD1. Germline trimming cut 9 bases from V and 7 bases from J; bases unmatched to any gene: 3. The CDR3 has 12 residues. This CDR3 is CASGTGFEKLFF. CDR3 coding DNA: TGTGCCAGTGGGACAGGGTTTGAAAAACTGTTTTTT.

The rearrangement uses TRBV3-1 (or the pseudogene TRBV3-2) and TRBJ1-2; D is unclear. The V gene's germline CDR1 is LGHDT and CDR2 YNNKEL (reference sequence). Trimming pared 2 bases from V and 3 bases from J, leaving 7 bases between. The CDR3 length is 13 residues. CDR3 amino acids: CASSQRLDYGYTF. CDR3 bases: TGTGCCAGCAGCCAAAGACTTGACTATGGCTACACCTTC.

The chain links TRBV9 to TRBJ2-2, with 10 bases matching TRBD2. The CDR3 spans 16 residues. The trim removed 0 bases at V and 6 bases at J, leaving 5 bases unmatched. Germline V gives CDR1 SGDLS, CDR2 YYNGEE. The CDR3 here is CASSVGLAGEPGELFF. The CDR3 DNA reads as TGTGCCAGCAGCGTAGGGCTAGCGGGAGAACCCGGGGAGCTGTTTTTT.

Of note for this clone: This may stem from a read error, because a much larger clone lies one nucleotide away. The chain is built from TRBV7-2 and TRBJ1-1; tentatively, D is TRBD1 (5 bases). Germline CDR1 is SGHTA and CDR2 is FQGNSA. The V end lost 1 base, the J end lost 0 bases, and 6 bases lay between the germline ends. CDR3 length: 14 amino acids. CDR3 amino acids: CASSLGQMNTEAFF. CDR3 DNA: TGTGCCAGCAGCTTAGGACAGATGAACACTGAAGCTTTCTTT. The whole variable domain, filled in from reference TRBV7-2 and TRBJ1-1, reads GAGVSQSPSNKVTEKGKDVELRCDPISGHTALYWYRQSLGQGLEFLIYFQGNSAPDKSGLPSDRFSAERTGGSVSTLTIQRTQQEDSAVYLCASSLGQMNTEAFFGQGTRLTVV.

The chain recombines TRBV7-9 with TRBJ2-3, with TRBD1 matching 7 bases. Trimming removed 5 bases from V and 3 bases from J; junction bases left unmatched: 11. The length of the CDR3 is 16 residues. Germline CDR1 and CDR2: SEHNR and FQNEAQ (reference sequence). The CDR3 loop reads CASSPLTGRGTDTQYF. The CDR3 coding sequence is TGTGCCAGCAGCCCGTTGACAGGGAGAGGGACAGATACGCAGTATTTT. Combining the CDR3 with reference TRBV7-9 and TRBJ2-3 gives the whole variable domain DTGVSQNPRHKITKRGQNVTFRCDPISEHNRLYWYRQTLGQGPEFLTYFQNEAQLEKSRLLSDRFSAERPKGSFSTLEIQRTEQGDSAMYLCASSPLTGRGTDTQYFGPGTRLTVL.

This sequence joins TRBV5-1 and TRBJ2-5; the D is unclear. Germline CDR1 is SGHRS and CDR2 is YFSETQ. V lost 2 bases to trimming and J lost 5 bases, with 7 bases between them. The CDR3 has 12 residues. The DNA of the CDR3 is TGCGCCAGCAGCTTAACGGAGGAGACCCAGTACTTC. It codes for CASSLTEETQYF.

The chain employs TRBV2 and TRBJ2-2; D may be TRBD2 (6 bases). CDR3 size: 16 residues. Trimming left V 2 bases short and J 7 bases short, with 17 bases between. Germline CDR1 reads SNHLY; CDR2 reads FYNNEI. The DNA for the CDR3 is TGTGCCAGCAGTGAACGTAGCCAGGAGGGGATCGGGGAGCTGTTTTTT. Translation: CASSERSQEGIGELFF.

This rearrangement joins TRBV2 to TRBJ2-7, with D possibly matching TRBD1 (5 bases). Per the germline V gene, CDR1 is SNHLY and CDR2 is FYNNEI. Trimming took off 8 bases at V and 6 bases at J, with 20 bases between the two ends. The CDR3 contains 14 residues. DNA of the CDR3: TGTGCCAGCGGAGTTGCCCGGCAGGGTGGCGAGCAGTACTTC. It is translated as CASGVARQGGEQYF.

The gene calls are TRBV7-9 and TRBJ1-1; the D is unclear. In germline, CDR1 is SEHNR, CDR2 FQNEAQ (reference sequence). V shed 1 base and J shed 3 bases, with 9 bases lying between them. The CDR3 sequence is 14 residues long. This CDR3 is CASSLVNGDTEAFF. The CDR3, as DNA: TGTGCCAGCAGCTTAGTAAACGGGGACACTGAAGCTTTCTTT.

The V gene is TRBV28, the J gene TRBJ2-7, with a tentative D call TRBD1 (6 bases). The CDR3 has 14 amino acids. Germline V lookup: CDR1 MDHEN, CDR2 SYDVKM. V gave up 6 bases and J gave up 2 bases, with 14 bases separating them. The CDR3 DNA follows: TGTGCCAGCAGCTCGACAGGTCCCCCCTACGAGCAGTACTTC. Protein product: CASSSTGPPYEQYF. Variable domain in full (rest from reference TRBV28 and TRBJ2-7): DVKVTQSSRYLVKRTGEKVFLECVQDMDHENMFWYRQDPGLGLRLIYFSYDVKMKEKGDIPEGYSVSREKKERFSLILESASTNQTSMYLCASSSTGPPYEQYFGPGTRLTVT.

V usage is TRBV9 and J usage is TRBJ2-2; 10 bases align to TRBD1. CDR1 and CDR2 from the germline V gene are SGDLS and YYNGEE. The CDR3 is 15 residues long. V gave up 3 bases and J gave up 4 bases; unmatched junction bases: 3. CDR3 nucleotide sequence: TGTGCCAGCAGCGCGACAGGGGGCAGCACCGGGGAGCTGTTTTTT. Amino acids: CASSATGGSTGELFF.

The V call is TRBV5-6, the J call TRBJ2-1; TRBD2 might be the D (7 bases). The length of the CDR3 is 15 residues. V was clipped by 6 bases and J by 10 bases, with 23 bases between them. CDR1 and CDR2 (germline): SGHDT, YYEEEE. The CDR3 loop is CASITRGGPSREQFF. The DNA for the CDR3 is TGTGCCAGCATCACGAGGGGGGGCCCATCTCGGGAGCAGTTCTTC.

The CDR3 DNA reads TGTGCCAGCAGAGATGGACTAGCGGGGGCGGTCTCCTACGAGCAGTACTTC. Its translation: CASRDGLAGAVSYEQYF. This chain connects TRBV7-2 to TRBJ2-7; TRBD2 matches at 13 bases. V lost 6 bases and J lost 0; bases outside the gene matches: 8. Germline-derived CDR1 and CDR2 are SGHTA and FQGNSA. This CDR3 has 17 amino acids.